The sequence of this T cell receptor beta chain was determined in a study of technical replicates of blood from several donors. Only in-frame clones appear in the TCRdb table, and some are missing; sequencing was by immunoSEQ multiplex PCR. This sample yields around 65,000 clones, of which around nine tenths are seen a single time; approximately 5% belongs to the top ten. This CDR3 has 16 amino acids. V shed 0 bases and J shed 0 bases, with 12 bases lying between them. This clonotype originated in a human donor in good health. Some clones in this sample may be carry-over from other donors' samples. The rearrangement joins TRBV23-1 to TRBJ2-7; weak D call: TRBD2 (5 bases). TRBV23-1 is marked as an open reading frame, function uncertain. Sequenced: PBMCs. The CDR3 sequence: CASSQSWRKCSYEQYF. The CDR3 DNA is TGCGCCAGCAGTCAATCGTGGAGGAAATGCTCCTACGAGCAGTACTTC.